Below are 14 T cell receptor beta chains sequenced from a single sample in a study of blood T cell repertoires in COVID-19 (dated by TCRdb to about 2020). Libraries were constructed by the immunoSEQ multiplex PCR assay. Not all clones reach the TCRdb copy of this immuneACCESS table, which keeps in-frame sequences only. Checked studies attribute under half of the gap to unresolved V genes and leave the rest unexplained. The sample data list fewer than 400,000 clones, and more than 75% of these were observed just once. The ten largest account for over 3.5% of the sample. Sequenced input: PBMCs or T cells enriched from blood (not recorded which). These receptors were collected from a man under 40 who had recovered from COVID-19.

The CDR3 nucleotides read TGTGCCAGCTCACCGAGGGGACAGGTGAACACTGAAGCTTTCTTT. Translating it yields CASSPRGQVNTEAFF. The gene calls are TRBV18 and TRBJ1-1; 8 bases line up with TRBD1. Germline trimming cut 3 bases from V and 0 bases from J; bases unmatched to any gene: 3. CDR1 and CDR2 from the germline V gene are KGHSH and LQKENI. This CDR3 has 15 amino acids.

This chain connects TRBV12-3 or TRBV12-4 to TRBJ2-2; D gene unclear. CDR3 length: 12 amino acids. V lost 5 bases and J 5 bases, leaving 6 bases between the germline ends. The CDR3 reads CASSMRTGELFF. CDR3 coding DNA: TGTGCCAGCAGTATGAGGACCGGGGAGCTGTTTTTT.

The rearrangement joins TRBV30 to TRBJ1-2, with 10 bases fitting TRBD1. The junction had 7 bases not matched to a gene; V was cut back by 4 bases and J by 5 bases. The CDR3 covers 14 residues. Germline V gene lookup returns CDR1 GTSNPN and CDR2 SVGIG (reference sequence). The CDR3 spells CAWTGTGVEYGYTF. The CDR3 bases are TGTGCCTGGACAGGGACAGGGGTCGAGTATGGCTACACCTTC.

The rearrangement uses TRBV7-9 and TRBJ1-3, with D possibly TRBD1 on 6 matching bases. Germline V gives CDR1 SEHNR, CDR2 FQNEAQ (reference sequence). The CDR3 is 16 residues long. The ends were cut back, 3 bases at V and 0 bases at J, with 12 bases in the middle. The CDR3 DNA sequence: TGTGCCAGCAGCTTCCACGGGACAATCTCTGGAAACACCATATATTTT. It translates to CASSFHGTISGNTIYF.

This chain connects TRBV19 to TRBJ2-1, with 7 positions matching TRBD2. The J segment lost 8 bases and the V segment lost 4 bases, leaving 8 bases of the junction unmatched. Per the germline V gene, CDR1 is LNHDA and CDR2 is SQIVND (reference sequence). The CDR3 runs 14 residues. The CDR3 reads CASSTGRGEHEQFF. The CDR3 DNA sequence: TGTGCCAGTAGTACCGGCCGGGGGGAACATGAGCAGTTCTTC.

The J gene is TRBJ2-7, the V gene TRBV15; possible D gene TRBD1, 6 bases. The CDR3 runs to 14 residues. Per the germline V gene, CDR1 is LNHNV and CDR2 is YYDKDF (reference sequence). V dropped 6 bases and J dropped 2 bases, with 14 bases sitting between them. CDR3 in amino acids: CATRKKGEAYEQYF. The CDR3 DNA reads TGTGCCACCAGAAAAAAGGGGGAAGCCTACGAGCAGTACTTC.

This chain uses TRBV4-1 with TRBJ1-2, with 8 bases lining up with TRBD1. The CDR3 loop spans 16 amino acids. V was clipped by 0 bases and J by 3 bases; unmatched bases: 6. Germline assignment: CDR1 MGHRA and CDR2 YSYEKL. Here the CDR3 DNA reads TGCGCCAGCAGCCAAGATCCGCAGGGGGCGTACTATGGCTACACCTTC. It specifies CASSQDPQGAYYGYTF.

The chain couples TRBV27 to TRBJ2-3; tentatively, D is TRBD2 (5 bases). The germline V gene encodes CDR1 MNHEY and CDR2 SMNVEV (reference sequence). V was cut by 5 bases and J by 4 bases, with 16 bases left in between. The CDR3 is 15 residues long. As DNA, the CDR3 is TGTGCCAGCAGTCCTCTCCGGACTCGGGCAGATACGCAGTATTTT. Protein: CASSPLRTRADTQYF.

This sequence joins TRBV20-1 and TRBJ1-1; D gene uncertain. The CDR3 contains 9 residues. The germline V gene encodes CDR1 DFQATT and CDR2 SNEGSKA (reference sequence). The V and J ends lost 7 bases and 6 bases respectively, with 6 bases between them. CDR3 amino acids: CSVTPEAFF. CDR3 coding DNA: TGCAGTGTTACTCCTGAAGCTTTCTTT.

This clone has a handful of counts. The chain joins TRBV12-5 to TRBJ2-7, with TRBD1 matching over 7 bases. Trimming removed 5 bases from V and 6 bases from J; junction bases left unmatched: 13. The length of the CDR3 is 15 residues. Germline CDR1 reads LGHNT; CDR2 reads FRNRAP. The CDR3 bases are TGTGCTAGTGGTGACCGGGACAGCTTCTCCCTCGAGCAGTACTTC. This translates into CASGDRDSFSLEQYF.

In this sample, this clone turned up a few times. V and J are TRBV30 and TRBJ1-4, with D possibly TRBD1 on 5 matching bases. This CDR3 comprises 14 residues. The V gene lost 2 bases and the J gene lost 5 bases, with 12 bases spanning the gap. CDR1 is GTSNPN, CDR2 SVGIG, per germline (reference sequence). CDR3 DNA sequence: TGTGCCTGGAGTCCGACAGCTCGGAATGAAAAACTGTTTTTT. Its protein is CAWSPTARNEKLFF.

The V and J genes are TRBV7-9 and TRBJ2-7; 7 positions match TRBD1. The CDR3 is made up of 15 amino acids. V lost 0 bases, J lost 9 bases, and 11 bases stayed unmatched. Looked up from germline, CDR1 is SEHNR and CDR2 is FQNEAQ (reference sequence). This CDR3 is CASSLARDSPQGQYF. The CDR3 DNA sequence: TGTGCCAGCAGCTTAGCCCGGGACAGCCCACAAGGGCAGTACTTC. The full variable domain, its missing parts supplied by reference TRBV7-9 and TRBJ2-7, is DTGVSQNPRHKITKRGQNVTFRCDPISEHNRLYWYRQTLGQGPEFLTYFQNEAQLEKSRLLSDRFSAERPKGSFSTLEIQRTEQGDSAMYLCASSLARDSPQGQYFGPGTRLTVT.

J is TRBJ1-5 and V is TRBV27, with D unresolved. Germline V gene sequence: CDR1 MNHEY, CDR2 SMNVEV (reference sequence). Deletions cut 5 bases from V and 5 bases from J, with 10 bases between. The CDR3 loop spans 13 amino acids. The CDR3 is CASSGGEDQPQHF. The CDR3 coding sequence is TGTGCCAGCAGTGGCGGGGAGGATCAGCCCCAGCATTTT.

V is TRBV11-1 and J is TRBJ2-2; no definite D call. Germline V gene sequence: CDR1 SGHAT, CDR2 FQDESV (reference sequence). Trimming took 2 bases from V and 3 from J, leaving 4 bases between them. The CDR3 runs 13 residues. CDR3 bases: TGTGCCAGCAGCTTATCGGACACCGGGGAGCTGTTTTTT. Translating it yields CASSLSDTGELFF.